This T cell receptor beta chain was profiled in a study of blood T cell repertoires in COVID-19. Study information: Nucleic acid was either cDNA or gDNA, and it came from T cells, B-cell-depleted T cells, or PBMCs.

Donors in Cohort 3 who had recovered were those with two negative PCRs, healthcare professional clearance, or resolution of their symptoms. The CDR3 contains 11 residues. CDR1 SGDLS and CDR2 YYNGEE come from the germline V gene. Trimming removed 7 bases from V and 11 bases from J, with 15 bases in between. This table comes from immunoSEQ multiplex PCR, and its TCRdb copy is limited to in-frame clones, with some not included. Here the sample spans roughly 400,000 clones, less than 95% being singletons. This clone was seen once. The sequenced sample consisted of PBMCs or T cells enriched from blood (not recorded which). The TCR was taken from a man aged 18-30 years who had recovered from COVID-19. The chain recombines TRBV9 with TRBJ1-2, with D unresolved. The CDR3 region has the DNA TGTGCCAGCGGCCCCCTGCGCGGTTACACCTTC. The encoded protein is CASGPLRGYTF.